These T cell receptor beta chains were read from a single sample in a study of blood T cell repertoires in COVID-19. Repertoires were generated with immunoSEQ multiplex PCR, while TCRdb's copy carries only in-frame clones and drops some. The sample carries more than 95,000 clones, 90% recorded once. Sample: peripheral blood. These receptors all stem from a man in his fifties or sixties with acute or convalescent COVID-19. CDR3s include the opening cysteine and the closing phenylalanine or tryptophan. The D gene is left open where the match is weak. Clone size is stated in some rows and not others, as once, few, many or a class when expanded.

D gene,J gene,V gene,clone size,CDR3 DNA,CDR3 protein
.,TRBJ2-6,TRBV5-1,.,TGCGCCAGCAGCTGGCGGGCCGACGGGGCCAACGTCCTGACTTTC,CASSWRADGANVLTF
.,TRBJ1-5,TRBV28,.,TGTGCCAGCAGTTTATGGCCCCCCAGGGTAAAAAAATATAGCAATCAGCCCCAGCATTTT,CASSLWPPRVKKYSNQPQHF
.,TRBJ1-1,TRBV7-9,.,TGTGCCAGCAGGCTAGGGGGTGGCACTGAAGCTTTCTTT,CASRLGGGTEAFF
TRBD1,TRBJ1-3,TRBV4-1,.,TGCGCCAGCAGCCAAGATCCGCAGGGGGCGGTCACCATATATTTT,CASSQDPQGAVTIYF
.,TRBJ1-2,TRBV30,once,TGTGCCTGGAGTGTCGGACTGTTCACCTATGGCTACACCTTC,CAWSVGLFTYGYTF
TRBD1,TRBJ1-2,TRBV19,.,TGTGCCAGTCGGGACAGCCAGGGAGACTATGGCTACACCTTC,CASRDSQGDYGYTF
TRBD1,TRBJ1-2,TRBV6-1,.,TGTGCCAGCAGTGAAGCGACAGGGGTCGGCTACACCTTC,CASSEATGVGYTF
TRBD1,TRBJ1-2,TRBV19,.,TGTGCCAGTAGTATGGAGGGGACAGCTAACTATGGCTACACCTTC,CASSMEGTANYGYTF
.,TRBJ1-3,TRBV6-5,.,TGTGCCACACGGACAGCCAACACCATATATTTT,CATRTANTIYF
TRBD2,TRBJ2-1,TRBV11-3,.,TGTGCCAGCAGTCCCGGGGGTAGCGGGGGACTAACAACGGGGTTCGGTGAGCAGTTCTTC,CASSPGGSGGLTTGFGEQFF
TRBD1,TRBJ1-2,TRBV6-6,.,TGTGCCAGCACCGTGTCGGGACAGTGGGGATATGGCTACACCTTC,CASTVSGQWGYGYTF
.,TRBJ1-1,TRBV12-5,once,TGTGCTAGTGGGGGAACTCTCGGGAACAATATGAACACTGAAGCTTTCTTT,CASGGTLGNNMNTEAFF
.,TRBJ1-5,TRBV12-5,.,TGTGCTAGTGGTCCAATTGGGGGAGGGGTAAGTTGGAGCAATCAGCCCCAGCATTTT,CASGPIGGGVSWSNQPQHF
.,TRBJ1-2,TRBV5-4,.,TGTGCCAGCAGCGCAGACAGGAACTATGGCTACACCTTC,CASSADRNYGYTF
TRBD1,TRBJ1-2,TRBV29-1,once,TGCAGCGTTGAGGGGGACAGTTTCTATGGCTACACCTTC,CSVEGDSFYGYTF
TRBD1,TRBJ1-2,TRBV2,.,TGTGCCAGCAGTGAAGCGGGGACAGCGAGTGGCTACACCTTC,CASSEAGTASGYTF
.,TRBJ1-1,TRBV13,.,TGTGCCAGCAGCTTAGGCGTCGGACTAAACACTGAAGCTTTCTTT,CASSLGVGLNTEAFF
TRBD1,TRBJ1-2,TRBV19,.,TGTGCCAGTTACACAGGGGAGGACGGCTACACCTTC,CASYTGEDGYTF
TRBD1,TRBJ1-2,TRBV4-2,.,TGTGCCAGCAGCCACGACTTAACAGGGGGCGAGAATGGCTACACCTTC,CASSHDLTGGENGYTF
.,TRBJ2-2,TRBV3-1/TRBV3-2,.,TGTGCCAGCAGCCTCGTCTTCACCGGGGAGCTGTTTTTT,CASSLVFTGELFF
TRBD1,TRBJ2-2,TRBV15,.,TGTGCCACCAGCAGAGACCCACAGGGGACCGGGGAGCTGTTTTTT,CATSRDPQGTGELFF
.,TRBJ1-2,TRBV6-5,once,TGTGCCAGCAAGACAGGACAATATAACTCCTATGGCTACACCTTC,CASKTGQYNSYGYTF
.,TRBJ1-1,TRBV2,.,TGTGCCAGCAGTGGGGCAGGGAAGGACACTGAAGCTTTCTTT,CASSGAGKDTEAFF
TRBD1,TRBJ1-4,TRBV5-4,.,TGTGCCAGCAGCTTGGACACAGGGGTCCATCGGAAACTGTTTTTT,CASSLDTGVHRKLFF
TRBD1,TRBJ1-1,TRBV24-1,.,TGTGCCACCAGAGACAGGGGGAACACTGAAGCTTTCTTT,CATRDRGNTEAFF
.,TRBJ1-1,TRBV12-3/TRBV12-4,few,TGTGCCAGCAGCAGGGTGGTGGGCACTGAAGCTTTCTTT,CASSRVVGTEAFF
TRBD1,TRBJ1-2,TRBV7-2,.,TGTGCCAGCAGGCAAATCCGGGACAGGGATGGCTACACCTTC,CASRQIRDRDGYTF
.,TRBJ1-3,TRBV7-2,.,TGTGCCAGCAGCTTGGGCGGGTCTAACTCTGGAAACACCATATATTTT,CASSLGGSNSGNTIYF
.,TRBJ1-6,TRBV3-1/TRBV3-2,.,TGTGCCAGCAGCCTCCAAAGTGGGGCGGATTCACCCCTCCACTTT,CASSLQSGADSPLHF
.,TRBJ1-6,TRBV9,.,TGTGCCAGCAGCGTAGAGGGGAATAATTCACCCCTCCACTTT,CASSVEGNNSPLHF
.,TRBJ1-5,TRBV6-5,.,TGTGCCAGCAGTCCGTGGACGGGGGTCGGGCAGCCCCAGCATTTT,CASSPWTGVGQPQHF
.,TRBJ1-2,TRBV27,.,TGTGCCAGCAGTTTATCGGGACACCTTAACTATGGCTACACCTTC,CASSLSGHLNYGYTF
.,TRBJ1-1,TRBV7-8,.,TGTGCCAGCAGCCCTGGGGGGGGATTGTCCACTGAAGCTTTCTTT,CASSPGGGLSTEAFF
.,TRBJ1-1,TRBV5-1,.,TGCGCCAGCAGCATTCAGGCTCAGAACACTGAAGCTTTCTTT,CASSIQAQNTEAFF
TRBD1,TRBJ1-2,TRBV29-1,.,TGCAGCGTTGAAGGCCAGGGGGGTGGCTACACCTTC,CSVEGQGGGYTF
.,TRBJ1-6,TRBV18,once,TGTGCCAGCTCACCTCCTCGGGGGGTTGGTAATTCACCCCTCCACTTT,CASSPPRGVGNSPLHF
.,TRBJ2-2,TRBV5-1,.,TGCGCCAGCAGCTTGGTAGCTGGGGCGGTCGGGGAGCTGTTTTTT,CASSLVAGAVGELFF
.,TRBJ2-5,TRBV3-1/TRBV3-2,.,TGTGCCAGCAGCCAACAGGAGACCCAGTACTTC,CASSQQETQYF
.,TRBJ1-1,TRBV7-9,.,TGTGCCAGCAGCATCCTCTCAGGGGCCGGAGGTGAAGCTTTCTTT,CASSILSGAGGEAFF
TRBD1,TRBJ2-2,TRBV24-1,.,TGTGCCACCACCCGGGGACAGATGAACACCGGGGAGCTGTTTTTT,CATTRGQMNTGELFF
.,TRBJ1-2,TRBV7-9,.,TGTGCCAGCAGCTTATGGAGAGATTCTTACTATGGCTACACCTTC,CASSLWRDSYYGYTF
TRBD1,TRBJ1-1,TRBV2,.,TGTGCCGGTGGACAGGAGGTGAACACTGAAGCTTTCTTT,CAGGQEVNTEAFF
.,TRBJ1-6,TRBV3-1/TRBV3-2,.,TGTGCCAGCAGCCTACTCCAGGGGAATTCACCCCTCCACTTT,CASSLLQGNSPLHF
TRBD1,TRBJ2-1,TRBV3-1/TRBV3-2,.,TGTGCCAGCAGCCCCGACAGGGGGCTGTACAATGAGCAGTTCTTC,CASSPDRGLYNEQFF
TRBD1,TRBJ1-2,TRBV6-5,.,TGTGCCAGCAGTACTCTGGACAGGGATGGCTACACCTTC,CASSTLDRDGYTF